The entry that follows covers one T cell receptor (beta chain) sequence. The data belong to a study of shared clonotypes between healthy human individuals. This CDR3 comprises 15 residues. Losses at the gene ends were 1 base for V and 7 bases for J; bases not matched to a gene: 7. Germline-derived CDR1 and CDR2 are MNHNY and SVGAGI (reference sequence). Here immunoSEQ multiplex PCR was the method, and the copy in TCRdb shows in-frame clones only, minus some. This table has around 2,000,000 clones, over 85% appearing once. Specimen: naive CD4+ T cells sorted from blood. Noted subset: CD45RA+ positively selected. The chain recombines TRBV6-6 with TRBJ2-7; 10 bases map to TRBD1. The source of this sequence is a man aged 18 to 30 in good health. The CDR3: CASSYWDRGIGEQYF. CDR3 in DNA: TGTGCCAGCAGTTACTGGGACAGGGGAATAGGGGAGCAGTACTTC.